These 26 T cell receptor beta chains originate from one sample sequenced in a study of regulatory T cells in long-lasting Graves disease. Construction of the TCR beta libraries employed iRepertoire HTBI primers in conjunction with Arm-PCR of CDR3 regions. Each CDR3 protein gets one entry after TCRdb re-called the multiplex PCR reads with MiXCR. This sample has around 250,000 distinct CDR3 sequences, with around 21% found just once. Sample time point: newly diagnosed GD, antithyroid drugs for less than 3 months. Isolated PBMC RNA provided the starting material for the TCR library. Sequencing used peripheral blood mononuclear cells (PBMCs), obtained at new diagnosis, from a patient treated with antithyroid drugs. The receptor source for this set is a female donor with Graves disease.

The chain employs TRBV19 and TRBJ1-4, with a possible D match to TRBD1 (5 bases). V lost 4 bases, J lost 8 bases, and 14 bases lay in between. Germline V gene sequence: CDR1 LNHDA, CDR2 SQIVND (reference sequence). This CDR3 spans 14 amino acids. CDR3 sequence (DNA): TGTGCCAGTAGTACAGGGATAATTCGAGAAAAACTGTTTTTT. It translates to CASSTGIIREKLFF. Supplemented by reference TRBV19 and TRBJ1-4, the full variable domain reads DGGITQSPKYLFRKEGQNVTLSCEQNLNHDAMYWYRQDPGQGLRLIYYSQIVNDFQKGDIAEGYSVSREKKESFPLTVTSAQKNPTAFYLCASSTGIIREKLFFGSGTQLSVL.

The chain joins TRBV6-5 to TRBJ2-3; 8 positions match TRBD2. V shed 0 bases, J shed 1 base, and the junction held 3 bases outside the gene matches. CDR3 size: 16 residues. The germline CDR1 and CDR2 sequences are MNHEY and SVGAGI. Here the CDR3 DNA reads TGTGCCAGCAGTTACTCCAGCGGGAGCCGCACAGATACGCAGTATTTT. Its protein is CASSYSSGSRTDTQYF.

This chain connects TRBV19 to TRBJ2-1; TRBD2 might be the D (5 bases). CDR1 and CDR2 (germline): LNHDA, SQIVND (reference sequence). Trimming stripped 7 bases from V and 4 bases from J, with 14 bases between. CDR3 length: 14 residues. CDR3 nucleotide sequence: TGTGCCAGTACCAAAGGGAGAGAATACAATGAGCAGTTCTTC. Translating gives CASTKGREYNEQFF. The full variable domain, in which reference TRBV19 and TRBJ2-1 provide the parts outside the CDR3, is DGGITQSPKYLFRKEGQNVTLSCEQNLNHDAMYWYRQDPGQGLRLIYYSQIVNDFQKGDIAEGYSVSREKKESFPLTVTSAQKNPTAFYLCASTKGREYNEQFFGPGTRLTVL.

This clonotype was detected a few times. A far larger clone lies a single base away; this is likely a read error. This is likely a read error, given that the CDR3 carries no conserved phenylalanine or tryptophan at its end. It is unclear where the CDR3 begins or ends on the DNA, so no DNA is shown, and the CDR3 is as TCRdb lists it. The CDR3 sequence: CASTSGLASETQYS. The rearrangement uses TRBV12-3 or TRBV12-4 and TRBJ2-3; the table's D call, TRBD2, was not checked against the DNA. The CDR3 contains 14 residues when both ends are counted.

This clonotype came up a few times. A read error may explain this, as a much larger clone is one base away. V and J are TRBV2 and TRBJ1-2; possibly TRBD1 for D (6 bases). Germline V gene lookup returns CDR1 SNHLY and CDR2 FYNNEI. The V gene lost 4 bases and the J gene lost 7 bases, with 16 bases spanning the gap. CDR3 length: 14 amino acids. The CDR3 loop is CASSVRGDIGGYTF. In nucleotides, the CDR3 is TGTGCCAGCAGTGTAAGGGGGGATATAGGTGGCTACACCTTC.

Of note for this clonotype: A far larger clone is one base from this, pointing to a likely read error. This chain connects TRBV11-2 to TRBJ2-5; TRBD1 agrees at 12 bases. The V gene's germline CDR1 is SGHAT and CDR2 FQNNGV. CDR3 length equals 15 residues. The CDR3 here is CVSSLGQGAEETQYF. The CDR3 nucleotides are TGTGTCAGCAGCTTGGGACAGGGGGCCGAAGAGACCCAGTACTTC.

This clonotype was recorded at least ten times. The genes are TRBV28 and TRBJ1-2, with a tentative D call TRBD1 (5 bases). There are 13 residues in the CDR3. Germline V gives CDR1 MDHEN, CDR2 SYDVKM. V lost 6 bases to trimming and J lost 4 bases, with 12 bases between them. The CDR3 DNA reads TGTGCCAGCAGGATCGACAGTAGCTATGGCTACACCTTC. Its protein product is CASRIDSSYGYTF.

Notes on this clonotype: Just one base apart from a much larger clone, this may be a read error. The chain combines TRBV9 with TRBJ2-5, with D possibly being TRBD1 or TRBD2 (5 bases each). The CDR3 has 13 amino acids. Germline lookup yields CDR1 SGDLS and CDR2 YYNGEE. Trimming removed 4 bases from V and 7 bases from J, with 14 bases in between. The chain's CDR3 is CASSSDRRGTQYF. In nucleotides, the CDR3 is TGTGCCAGCAGCTCTGACAGACGGGGGACCCAGTACTTC. Combining the CDR3 with reference TRBV9 and TRBJ2-5 gives the whole variable domain DSGVTQTPKHLITATGQRVTLRCSPRSGDLSVYWYQQSLDQGLQFLIQYYNGEERAKGNILERFSAQQFPDLHSELNLSSLELGDSALYFCASSSDRRGTQYFGPGTRLLVL.

This clonotype was seen many times. This chain connects TRBV20-1 to TRBJ1-1; D remains unclear. The germline V gene encodes CDR1 DFQATT and CDR2 SNEGSKA (reference sequence). The length of the CDR3 is 14 residues. The germline V and J ends were trimmed by 0 bases and 4 bases, with 12 bases remaining between them. CDR3 nucleotides: TGCAGTGCTAGAGACGGGAAGGGAGGCACTGAAGCTTTCTTT. Its protein is CSARDGKGGTEAFF.

About this clonotype itself: A read error likely explains this, since a far larger clone differs by one base. The V and J genes are TRBV6-1 and TRBJ2-3; 8 bases fit TRBD2. CDR3 length equals 15 residues. The germline V gene has CDR1 MNHNS and CDR2 SASEGT. CDR3 region: CASRIAGGWTDAQYF. CDR3 nucleotides: TGTGCCAGCAGAATCGCGGGGGGTTGGACAGATGCGCAGTATTTT.

V and J are TRBV9 and TRBJ2-5, with D maybe TRBD2 (6 bases). Germline V gene lookup returns CDR1 SGDLS and CDR2 YYNGEE. V lost 2 bases to trimming and J lost 1 base, with 18 bases between them. This CDR3 has 17 residues. The DNA of the CDR3 is TGTGCCAGCAGCGTTGAGGCCGGGAGTGCCATCCAAGAGACCCAGTACTTC. It yields the protein CASSVEAGSAIQETQYF. The variable domain in full, completed from reference TRBV9 and TRBJ2-5, reads DSGVTQTPKHLITATGQRVTLRCSPRSGDLSVYWYQQSLDQGLQFLIQYYNGEERAKGNILERFSAQQFPDLHSELNLSSLELGDSALYFCASSVEAGSAIQETQYFGPGTRLLVL.

This clonotype was seen many times. The rearrangement uses TRBV12-3 or TRBV12-4 and TRBJ2-7; 8 bases are a match to TRBD2. This CDR3 has 14 amino acids. V trimming: 7 bases; J trimming: 3 bases; junction bases outside the gene matches: 8. CDR3 sequence (DNA): TGTGCCAGCACCATCCGGGAGGGGGGCTACGAGCAGTACTTC. Its protein is CASTIREGGYEQYF.

This clonotype was observed at least ten times. The CDR3 DNA follows: TGTGCCACGACAGGGGCTTTGGGCGGGGAGCTGTTTTTT. This translates into CATTGALGGELFF. The V gene is TRBV6-1, the J gene TRBJ2-2; 8 bases are shared with TRBD1. Germline V gene data show CDR1 as MNHNS and CDR2 as SASEGT. After removal of 10 bases from V and 7 bases from J, the junction contained 8 bases not matched to a gene. The CDR3 covers 13 residues.

The rearrangement links TRBV5-8 to TRBJ2-7; 8 bases fit TRBD1. In germline, CDR1 is SGHTS, CDR2 YDEGEE. The CDR3 totals 16 residues. V was pared by 1 base and J by 0 bases, with 6 bases of the junction left unmatched. CDR3 loop: CASSLPRQGSSYEQYF. DNA for the CDR3: TGTGCCAGCAGCTTGCCTCGACAGGGGAGCTCCTACGAGCAGTACTTC.

This chain links TRBV12-3 or TRBV12-4 with TRBJ2-7, with 9 bases fitting TRBD2. V lost 3 bases to trimming and J lost 3 bases; unmatched junction nucleotides: 6. CDR3 length equals 15 residues. The DNA of the CDR3 is TGTGCCAGCAGTTTCAGTGCTAGCGGGGTCTACGAGCAGTACTTC. Translation gives CASSFSASGVYEQYF.

This clonotype was picked up many times. The genes are TRBV12-3 or TRBV12-4 and TRBJ2-1, with 7 bases aligning to TRBD1. This CDR3 spans 14 amino acids. With V trimmed by 10 bases and J by 6 bases, 12 bases remained unmatched. In nucleotides, the CDR3 is TGTGCCAACAGACGACAGGGTTTTAGCAATGAGCAGTTCTTC. Protein product: CANRRQGFSNEQFF.

This clonotype was counted at least ten times. This chain links TRBV20-1 with TRBJ2-7, with D possibly matching TRBD1 (7 bases). CDR1 is DFQATT and CDR2 is SNEGSKA in the germline V gene (reference sequence). V was shortened by 5 bases and J by 7 bases, with 21 bases between the two germline ends. This CDR3 is built from 14 residues. CDR3 amino acids: CSARLDRRDREQYF. The CDR3 DNA follows: TGCAGTGCTCGATTGGACAGGAGGGATAGGGAGCAGTACTTC.

This clonotype was counted many times. The V and J genes are TRBV5-1 and TRBJ2-1, with D possibly being TRBD2 (5 bases). The CDR3 spans 14 residues. Trimming took 4 bases from V and 11 from J, leaving 19 bases between them. Germline V gives CDR1 SGHRS, CDR2 YFSETQ. The CDR3 spells CASSPLTAGGKQFF. CDR3 DNA: TGCGCCAGCAGCCCGCTGACTGCAGGAGGCAAGCAGTTCTTC. Filled out from reference TRBV5-1 and TRBJ2-1, the complete variable domain reads KAGVTQTPRYLIKTRGQQVTLSCSPISGHRSVSWYQQTPGQGLQFLFEYFSETQRNKGNFPGRFSGRQFSNSRSEMNVSTLELGDSALYLCASSPLTAGGKQFFGPGTRLTVL.

At least ten counts were recorded for this clonotype. Here the CDR3 DNA reads TGCAGTGCTAGGTTGCAGCGGGAGGGCAAGAATGAGCAGTTCTTC. Its translation: CSARLQREGKNEQFF. J is TRBJ2-1 and V is TRBV20-1; 10 positions agree with TRBD2. This CDR3 contains 15 residues. V lost 3 bases to trimming and J lost 7 bases; unmatched junction nucleotides: 9. Germline V gives CDR1 DFQATT, CDR2 SNEGSKA (reference sequence).

This clonotype was seen repeatedly, ten times or more. The rearrangement links TRBV20-1 to TRBJ1-4; TRBD1 agrees at 10 bases. The germline CDR1 and CDR2 sequences are DFQATT and SNEGSKA (reference sequence). The V and J ends lost 5 bases and 7 bases, in that order; junction bases with no gene match: 4. CDR3 length: 13 amino acids. The CDR3 region is CSASTGGVEKLFF. CDR3 sequence (DNA): TGCAGTGCTTCGACAGGGGGCGTTGAAAAACTGTTTTTT.

The sample holds a few counts of this clonotype. A much larger clone differs by one base, so this may be a read error. The chain uses TRBV3-1 and TRBJ2-1; 8 positions match TRBD1. V was pared by 6 bases and J by 2 bases, with 9 bases of the junction left unmatched. Germline V gives CDR1 LGHDT, CDR2 YNNKEL (reference sequence). The CDR3 contains 16 residues. CDR3 amino acids: CASRLTAGGPYNEQFF. CDR3 sequence (DNA): TGTGCCAGCAGACTGACAGCAGGGGGCCCCTACAATGAGCAGTTCTTC.

This clonotype was detected ten times or more. V usage is TRBV11-2 and J usage is TRBJ2-2; 7 bases fit TRBD2. V lost 5 bases to trimming and J lost 8 bases; unmatched junction nucleotides: 2. This CDR3 is 12 amino acids long. Germline V gene data show CDR1 as SGHAT and CDR2 as FQNNGV. The CDR3: CASSRGGGELFF. The CDR3 DNA reads as TGTGCCAGCAGCCGCGGGGGTGGGGAGCTGTTTTTT.

As concerns this clonotype: This may be a read error, as it is one base from a much larger clone. This chain joins TRBV24-1 and TRBJ2-5, with 14 bases aligning to TRBD2. After removal of 5 bases from V and 11 bases from J, the junction contained 18 bases not matched to a gene. The CDR3 has 18 residues. Germline-derived CDR1 and CDR2 are KGHDR and SFDVKD. DNA of the CDR3: TGTGCCACCAGTGGCGGGACTAGCGGGAGCGGTGGGTACAATGAGCAGTACTTC. Protein: CATSGGTSGSGGYNEQYF.

The genes are TRBV12-3 or TRBV12-4 and TRBJ2-2; weak D call: TRBD1 (6 bases). Deletions cut 7 bases from V and 1 base from J, with 19 bases between. This CDR3 contains 17 residues. The CDR3 region is CASNKAGGQLNTGELFF. CDR3 coding DNA: TGTGCCAGCAATAAGGCCGGAGGACAGTTGAACACCGGGGAGCTGTTTTTT.

This clonotype was observed many times. This chain links TRBV9 with TRBJ2-7, with D perhaps matching TRBD1 (6 bases). CDR3 length: 14 residues. CDR1 and CDR2 from the germline V gene are SGDLS and YYNGEE. The V end lost 4 bases, the J end lost 6 bases, and 17 bases lay between the germline ends. In DNA, the CDR3 is TGTGCCAGCAGCCCCCGTGGGGGCCGGGGCGAGCAGTACTTC. Protein product: CASSPRGGRGEQYF. The full variable domain, rest sourced from reference TRBV9 and TRBJ2-7, is DSGVTQTPKHLITATGQRVTLRCSPRSGDLSVYWYQQSLDQGLQFLIQYYNGEERAKGNILERFSAQQFPDLHSELNLSSLELGDSALYFCASSPRGGRGEQYFGPGTRLTVT.

There are many counts of this clonotype. The chain couples TRBV5-1 to TRBJ2-1, with 7 positions matching TRBD1. The V and J ends lost 3 bases and 7 bases, in that order; junction bases with no gene match: 7. Germline CDR1 and CDR2: SGHRS and YFSETQ. The length of the CDR3 is 14 residues. In nucleotides, the CDR3 is TGCGCCAGCAGCTGGAGACAGGGAAAAAATGAGCAGTTCTTC. Its protein product is CASSWRQGKNEQFF.